The TCR beta chain described here comes from a study of blood T cells in healthy people across ages (dated by TCRdb to between 2015 and 2017). A note on the overall study: In model experiments, template switching captured about one uniquely barcoded TCR beta cDNA molecule for every two T cells. To avoid experimental bias, donors of different ages were randomly spread across the sequencing lanes. The donors were divided into four age groups: young (average around 17 years), middle-aged (about 39), aged (about 60) and long-lived (82). The study analyzed two additional independent replicas of 1 million unique cDNA reads from the same blood draw for two donors, one aged 18 to 29 and one aged 80 or older. Using deep sequencing normalized with unique cDNA molecular identifiers, the study measured how TCR beta repertoire diversity changes with age. The paper's findings and limits, for the study overall: Observed TCR beta diversity per million T cells fell roughly linearly with age, and a significant reduction was already apparent by age roughly 40. Compared with the aged group, more naive CD4+ T cells, fewer expanded clones and increased TCR diversity were shown by the long-lived group, suggesting age selection. Because donor CMV infection status was unknown, age-related changes in expanded clonotypes were potentially confounded. Estimates of total diversity based on one million sequenced T cells were considered lower bounds and underestimates. A strong correlation was found between observed TCR beta diversity and the percentage of naive T cells measured by flow cytometry. Bulk unsorted PBMC profiling prevented conclusive comparison of naive and antigen-experienced compartments.

Notes on this clonotype: This receptor's antigen is unknown. Qualities for individual bases were not recorded, and no much larger clone is one base off.

The library was generated by 5' RACE. The sequencer was an Illumina HiSeq 2500. A second PCR of about 6 to 12 cycles was run with a J-beta primer mix and a sample-barcoded 5' primer. Each TCR beta cDNA molecule received a unique molecular identifier from a template-switch 5' adaptor carrying 12 random nucleotides. At least 2.5 million CDR3-containing paired-end reads were obtained from each sample. First-strand cDNA synthesis was performed from all RNA using the Mint cDNA synthesis kit, with priming by a TRBC-specific oligonucleotide. After uracil-DNA glycosylase treatment, a first 18-cycle PCR used universal primers M1SS and BC2_uni_R on all cDNA. The original methods were these. For normalization, 1 million high-quality reads, each with a distinct molecular identifier, were randomly selected from each sample. Reads sharing molecular identifiers were discarded rather than binned into consensus sequences. MiTCR, set to a Q25 quality threshold and the strictest error-elimination algorithm, was used for CDR3 identification, clonotype clustering and error correction. Lower-bound total TCR beta diversity was estimated with a nonparametric unseen species model using Euler transformation. TCRdb reprocessing: public reads trimmed at Q25 with fastp, clones called with MiXCR, in-frame beta chains kept. Records with the same CDR3 protein are collapsed into one entry carrying the most frequent genes and DNA. Clone size and V and J calls follow TCRdb, not the original study. Across this sample there are about a million distinct CDR3 sequences, with approximately 38% seen only once. The ten largest clones represent about an eighth of the sample.

Taken from cysteine to phenylalanine, the CDR3 has 15 residues. CDR3 DNA is the only sequence kept; it has 45 bases, read in frame from the first base. Trimming at the junction amounts to 1 base on V and 1 base on J, and the germline ends lie 10 bases apart. Systemically healthy Caucasian individuals from Russia, 39 in total and aged about 6 to 95 years, were included as donors. About 10 milliliters of peripheral blood were collected from each donor into EDTA-treated Vacutainer tubes. PBMCs were isolated by Ficoll-Paque density-gradient centrifugation, with at least 6 million obtained per sample. Trizol reagent was used to extract total RNA from PBMCs, with at least 5 micrograms per sample. The percentages of naive CD45RAhigh/CD27high T cells were determined by flow cytometry on a PBMC aliquot from every donor.

This sequence uses TRBV12-3 or TRBV12-4 and TRBJ2-5; the D match is possibly TRBD1 or TRBD2, with 6 bases aligned in each. The sample was blood. This receptor was taken from a man between 18 and 35 years old in good health. The nucleotide sequence is given as TGTGCCAGCAGTTTAGTGGGGGGCCCCCAAGAGACCCAGTACTTC. This sequence encodes CASSLVGGPQETQYF.